The rows below give T cell receptor beta chains drawn from one sample of a study of blood T cell repertoires in COVID-19. Sequencing was performed with immunoSEQ multiplex PCR; in TCRdb, only in-frame clones are kept and a portion is missing. The sample consists of some 200,000 clones, about 95% of them appearing once. Sequenced material: peripheral blood. The source is a man aged 25 to 40 with COVID-19, enrolled during active disease. CDR3s include the opening cysteine and the closing phenylalanine or tryptophan. A D gene is named only where the DNA matches it firmly. Where a row states a size, it is once, few, many or the class of an expanded clone; other rows omit it.

CDR3 DNA | CDR3 protein | J gene | D gene | V gene | clone size
TGTGCCAGTAGTATAGAGGGAGGTAGGGCTGAAGCTTTCTTT | CASSIEGGRAEAFF | TRBJ1-1 | NA | TRBV19 | NA
TGTGCCTGGAGTCGGGCTTTTAGCGGTTCAGCGGGGGAGCTGTTTTTT | CAWSRAFSGSAGELFF | TRBJ2-2 | NA | TRBV30 | NA
TGTGCCAGCTCACCGAGGGACAGCCACACTGAAGCTTTCTTT | CASSPRDSHTEAFF | TRBJ1-1 | TRBD1 | TRBV18 | NA
TGTGCCACCAGCGAGGCGGGGGAAGGCAATCAGCCCCAGCATTTT | CATSEAGEGNQPQHF | TRBJ1-5 | NA | TRBV24-1 | NA
TGTGCCAGCAGCCTGAGGTCCGGGAATTCACCCCTCCACTTT | CASSLRSGNSPLHF | TRBJ1-6 | NA | TRBV11-1 | NA
TGTGCCAGCAGCAAAAGGGACAGCCGCTCTGGGGCCAACGTCCTGACTTTC | CASSKRDSRSGANVLTF | TRBJ2-6 | NA | TRBV21-1 | NA
TGTGCCAGGGGACAGGGGGCAGAGGGCTACACCTTC | CARGQGAEGYTF | TRBJ1-2 | TRBD1 | TRBV19 | NA
TGTGCCAGCAGTTACTACGGCGGGGGGGCGTACGAGCAGTACTTC | CASSYYGGGAYEQYF | TRBJ2-7 | TRBD2 | TRBV6-2/TRBV6-3 | NA
TGTGCCAGCAGTTTGCAGGTTAGGACACCCCTCCACTTT | CASSLQVRTPLHF | TRBJ1-6 | NA | TRBV12-3/TRBV12-4 | NA
TGCGCCAGCAGCTTGGGACAGAACTACGAGCAGTACTTC | CASSLGQNYEQYF | TRBJ2-7 | NA | TRBV5-1 | few
TGCGCCAGCAGGTCTGGTCTAGCGGGGATTACCGGGGAGCTGTTTTTT | CASRSGLAGITGELFF | TRBJ2-2 | TRBD2 | TRBV4-1 | few
TGTGCCAGCAGCTTGATTCCAGGGTGGGGCATGAACACTGAAGCTTTCTTT | CASSLIPGWGMNTEAFF | TRBJ1-1 | NA | TRBV11-3 | NA
TGCGCCAGCAGGGTTACAGGGACCACCGGGGAGCTGTTTTTT | CASRVTGTTGELFF | TRBJ2-2 | NA | TRBV5-1 | NA
TGTGCCAGCAACTCTCGACTAGCGGACGCCTACGAGCAGTACTTC | CASNSRLADAYEQYF | TRBJ2-7 | TRBD2 | TRBV6-5 | NA
TGTGCCAGCAGTGATGGGGACAGGGGGGAGACCCAGTACTTC | CASSDGDRGETQYF | TRBJ2-5 | TRBD1 | TRBV2 | NA
TGTGCCAGCAGCTTATCTACGGCGGGGGGACGTGAGCAGTTCTTC | CASSLSTAGGREQFF | TRBJ2-1 | TRBD2 | TRBV11-2 | NA
TGTGCCAGCAGCCAAGATGTCCGGGACAGGGAATACAATGAGCAGTTCTTC | CASSQDVRDREYNEQFF | TRBJ2-1 | TRBD1 | TRBV3-1/TRBV3-2 | NA
TGTGCCAGCAGGAGACCGGGACACGATGAAAAACTGTTTTTT | CASRRPGHDEKLFF | TRBJ1-4 | NA | TRBV7-9 | once
TGTGCCAGCACTCAGACTAGCGGGGTCTACAATGAGCAGTTCTTC | CASTQTSGVYNEQFF | TRBJ2-1 | TRBD2 | TRBV27 | NA
TGTGCCAGCAGCTTAGTTTTTCGCGGGGCGAGCTCCTACGAGCAGTACTTC | CASSLVFRGASSYEQYF | TRBJ2-7 | NA | TRBV7-2 | NA
TGTGCCAGCAGCTGGGACTCCACAGATACGCAGTATTTT | CASSWDSTDTQYF | TRBJ2-3 | NA | TRBV7-3 | once
TGTGCCAGTAGCGTACAAACCGGGACAGGGGTTTATGGCTACACCTTC | CASSVQTGTGVYGYTF | TRBJ1-2 | TRBD1 | TRBV19 | NA
TGTGCCAGCAGTCCTAGGACAGGGGGATACTACGAGCAGTACTTC | CASSPRTGGYYEQYF | TRBJ2-7 | TRBD1 | TRBV6-5 | NA
TGCAGCGTCACATTTGGAAACACCATATATTTT | CSVTFGNTIYF | TRBJ1-3 | NA | TRBV29-1 | NA
TGTGCCAGCAGCTTAGATGGCGGGGGGCAAGAGACCCAGTACTTC | CASSLDGGGQETQYF | TRBJ2-5 | TRBD2 | TRBV11-2 | NA
TGTGCCAGCAGTGAAATGGGACACAGGGGCTACACCTTC | CASSEMGHRGYTF | TRBJ1-2 | NA | TRBV6-1 | NA
TGTGCCAGCTCACAAGGGACGGAGGGTGTGGCTTTCTTT | CASSQGTEGVAFF | TRBJ1-1 | NA | TRBV18 | NA
TGTGCCAGCAGTTTCAGCTCCGGCGGTGAAAAACTGTTTTTT | CASSFSSGGEKLFF | TRBJ1-4 | NA | TRBV6-5 | NA
TGTGCCAGCAGCGTAGTCAGAGGTGACCCCGTGGTGGGTGAGCAGTTCTTC | CASSVVRGDPVVGEQFF | TRBJ2-1 | NA | TRBV9 | NA
TGTGCCAGCAGCTTAGCGGGACAGTATAATTCACCCCTCCACTTT | CASSLAGQYNSPLHF | TRBJ1-6 | TRBD1 | TRBV11-2 | NA
TGTGCCAGCACCCCTGGGACAGGGGGCTTTGGCTACACCTTC | CASTPGTGGFGYTF | TRBJ1-2 | TRBD1 | TRBV2 | NA
TGTGCCAGCAGTCCAGACAGCTCTGGAAACACCATATATTTT | CASSPDSSGNTIYF | TRBJ1-3 | NA | TRBV6-6 | NA
TGTGCCAGCTCACCAAGGACTAGTCCACGAAGCACAGATACGCAGTATTTT | CASSPRTSPRSTDTQYF | TRBJ2-3 | TRBD2 | TRBV18 | NA
TGTGCCAGCAGCCATTCCTACGAGCAGTACTTC | CASSHSYEQYF | TRBJ2-7 | NA | TRBV7-9 | NA
TGTGCCAGCAGTTACACCCTGGAGGGATTGAACACTGAAGCTTTCTTT | CASSYTLEGLNTEAFF | TRBJ1-1 | NA | TRBV6-2/TRBV6-3 | NA
TGTGCCAGCAGAAGCCGACTAGCGGAATACAATGAGCAGTTCTTC | CASRSRLAEYNEQFF | TRBJ2-1 | TRBD2 | TRBV2 | once
TGTGCCAGCAGCCGCCTCATAGAAGTTAGCACAGATACGCAGTATTTT | CASSRLIEVSTDTQYF | TRBJ2-3 | NA | TRBV11-2 | NA